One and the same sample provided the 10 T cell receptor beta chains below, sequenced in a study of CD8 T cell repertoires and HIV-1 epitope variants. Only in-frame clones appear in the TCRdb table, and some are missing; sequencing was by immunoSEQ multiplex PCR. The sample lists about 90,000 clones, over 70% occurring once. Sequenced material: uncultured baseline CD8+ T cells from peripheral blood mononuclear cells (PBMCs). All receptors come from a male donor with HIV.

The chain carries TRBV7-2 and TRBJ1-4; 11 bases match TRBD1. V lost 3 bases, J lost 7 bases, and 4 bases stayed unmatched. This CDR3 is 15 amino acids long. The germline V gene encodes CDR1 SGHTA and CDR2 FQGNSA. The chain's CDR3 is CASSFLGQGAEKLFF. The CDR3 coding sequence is TGTGCCAGCAGCTTCCTAGGACAGGGGGCTGAAAAACTGTTTTTT.

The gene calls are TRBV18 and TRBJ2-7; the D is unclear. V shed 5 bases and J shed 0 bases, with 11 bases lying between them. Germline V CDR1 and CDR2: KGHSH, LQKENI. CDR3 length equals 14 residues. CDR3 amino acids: CASSSRTLSYEQYF. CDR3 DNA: TGTGCCAGCTCATCAAGGACGCTCTCCTACGAGCAGTACTTC.

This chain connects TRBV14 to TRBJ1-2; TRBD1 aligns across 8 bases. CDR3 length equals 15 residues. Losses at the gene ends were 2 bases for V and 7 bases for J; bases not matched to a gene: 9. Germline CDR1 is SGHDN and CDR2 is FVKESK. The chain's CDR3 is CASSQNQGAFGGYTF. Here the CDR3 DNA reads TGTGCCAGCAGCCAAAATCAGGGGGCATTTGGTGGCTACACCTTC. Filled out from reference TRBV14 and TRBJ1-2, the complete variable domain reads EAGVTQFPSHSVIEKGQTVTLRCDPISGHDNLYWYRRVMGKEIKFLLHFVKESKQDESGMPNNRFLAERTGGTYSTLKVQPAELEDSGVYFCASSQNQGAFGGYTFGSGTRLTVV.

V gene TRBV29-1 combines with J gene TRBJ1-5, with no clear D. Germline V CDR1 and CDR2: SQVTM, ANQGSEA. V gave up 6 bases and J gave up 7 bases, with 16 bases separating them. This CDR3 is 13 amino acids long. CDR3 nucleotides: TGCAGCGTGACCGGAGCCCTGGGGCAGCCCCAGCATTTT. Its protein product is CSVTGALGQPQHF.

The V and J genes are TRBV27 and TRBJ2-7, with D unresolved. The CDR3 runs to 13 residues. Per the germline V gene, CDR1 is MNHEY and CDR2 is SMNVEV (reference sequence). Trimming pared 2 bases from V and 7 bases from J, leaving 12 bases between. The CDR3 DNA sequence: TGTGCCAGCAGTTTAGTGGGATCCGGTGAGCAGTACTTC. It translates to CASSLVGSGEQYF.

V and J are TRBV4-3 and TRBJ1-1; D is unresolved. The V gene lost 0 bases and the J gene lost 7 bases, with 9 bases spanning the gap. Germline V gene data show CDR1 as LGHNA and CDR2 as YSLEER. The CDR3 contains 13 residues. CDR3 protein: CASSQESFGEAFF. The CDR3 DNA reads TGCGCCAGCAGCCAAGAAAGTTTCGGTGAAGCTTTCTTT.

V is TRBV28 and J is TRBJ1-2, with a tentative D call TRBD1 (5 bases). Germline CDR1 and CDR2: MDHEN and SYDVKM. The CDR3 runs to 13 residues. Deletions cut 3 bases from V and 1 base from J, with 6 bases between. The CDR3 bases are TGTGCCAGCAGTTTGGGACTTAACTATGGCTACACCTTC. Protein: CASSLGLNYGYTF.

CDR3 sequence (DNA): TGTGCCAGCTCACCTGGGTCAGGGGGAGATAGCAATCAGCCCCAGCATTTT. This gives the protein CASSPGSGGDSNQPQHF. The V call is TRBV18, the J call TRBJ1-5; 7 bases agree with TRBD1. Germline V gene data show CDR1 as KGHSH and CDR2 as LQKENI. The V segment lost 3 bases and the J segment 0 bases; nucleotides outside the gene matches: 8. This CDR3 is 17 amino acids long.

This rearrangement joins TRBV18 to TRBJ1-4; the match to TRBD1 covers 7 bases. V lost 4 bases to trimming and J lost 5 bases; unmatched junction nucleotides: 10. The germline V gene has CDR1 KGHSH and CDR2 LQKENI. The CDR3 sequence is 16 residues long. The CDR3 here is CASSQTSGQQNEKLFF. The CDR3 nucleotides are TGTGCCAGCTCACAGACATCGGGACAGCAAAATGAAAAACTGTTTTTT.

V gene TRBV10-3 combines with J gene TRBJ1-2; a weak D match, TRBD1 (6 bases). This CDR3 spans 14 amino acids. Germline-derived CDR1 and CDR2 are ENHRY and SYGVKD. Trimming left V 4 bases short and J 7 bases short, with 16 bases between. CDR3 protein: CAISGNGQFSGYTF. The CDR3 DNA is TGTGCCATCAGTGGAAATGGACAGTTCAGTGGCTACACCTTC.